Below, 23 T cell receptor beta chains from the same sample are listed, as sequenced in a study of blood T cell repertoires in COVID-19. Assay used: immunoSEQ multiplex PCR; TCRdb lists only in-frame clones, some missing. The table records under 450,000 clones, more than 75% of them present only once. Sequenced material: PBMCs or T cells enriched from blood (not recorded which). These receptors all stem from a man aged 30-40 years who had recovered from COVID-19.

V and J are TRBV28 and TRBJ2-1, with D maybe TRBD1 (6 bases). This CDR3 has 15 residues. Trimming stripped 6 bases from V and 0 bases from J, with 12 bases between. CDR1 is MDHEN and CDR2 is SYDVKM in the germline V gene. This CDR3 is CASRRYRVSYNEQFF. For the CDR3, the DNA is TGTGCCAGCAGACGATACAGGGTCTCCTACAATGAGCAGTTCTTC.

The chain employs TRBV5-4 and TRBJ1-4; TRBD1 aligns across 7 bases. The germline V gene has CDR1 SGHNT and CDR2 YYREEE (reference sequence). The V and J ends lost 4 bases and 1 base, in that order; junction bases with no gene match: 4. The CDR3 is 15 amino acids. The CDR3 here is CASSRQGQTNEKLFF. As DNA, the CDR3 is TGTGCCAGCAGCCGACAGGGACAAACTAATGAAAAACTGTTTTTT.

This rearrangement joins TRBV4-2 to TRBJ2-7; D possibly corresponds to TRBD2 (6 bases). Germline-derived CDR1 and CDR2 are LGHNA and YNFKEQ. CDR3 length: 17 amino acids. V dropped 0 bases and J dropped 3 bases, with 18 bases sitting between them. CDR3 protein: CASSQDGGGSGHYEQYF. Here the CDR3 DNA reads TGTGCCAGCAGCCAAGACGGTGGGGGTAGCGGCCACTACGAGCAGTACTTC.

The V and J genes are TRBV24-1 and TRBJ2-2; perhaps TRBD2 as D (5 bases). The CDR3 sequence is 13 residues long. Germline lookup yields CDR1 KGHDR and CDR2 SFDVKD. V gave up 9 bases and J gave up 6 bases, with 13 bases separating them. CDR3 DNA: TGTGCCACCTCCCTGGAGGAATCCGGGGAGCTGTTTTTT. Protein sequence: CATSLEESGELFF.

This clone has just a few counts. DNA of the CDR3: TGTGCCAGCAGCCAAGTTATGGCGGATGAGCAGTTCTTC. It specifies CASSQVMADEQFF. This rearrangement joins TRBV14 to TRBJ2-1; no reliable D call. Germline lookup yields CDR1 SGHDN and CDR2 FVKESK. Trimming took off 1 base at V and 8 bases at J, with 9 bases between the two ends. CDR3 length: 13 amino acids.

The chain has TRBV5-4 and TRBJ1-2; possibly TRBD1 for D (6 bases). This CDR3 spans 13 amino acids. Germline loops: CDR1 SGHNT, CDR2 YYREEE (reference sequence). V was clipped by 9 bases and J by 2 bases, with 14 bases between them. The chain's CDR3 is CATILQGNYGYTF. CDR3 sequence (DNA): TGTGCCACCATATTACAGGGCAACTATGGCTACACCTTC.

The chain is built from TRBV18 and TRBJ1-2; no reliable D call. V dropped 6 bases and J dropped 0 bases, with 14 bases sitting between them. CDR1 is KGHSH and CDR2 is LQKENI in the germline V gene. The CDR3 has 15 residues. The CDR3 coding sequence is TGTGCCAGCTCCCCTTATTGGGGAGCTAACTATGGCTACACCTTC. As protein: CASSPYWGANYGYTF.

The chain is built from TRBV16 and TRBJ1-2; 7 bases match TRBD1. The V and J ends lost 5 bases and 9 bases, in that order; junction bases with no gene match: 15. The CDR3 covers 15 residues. Germline CDR1 is KGHSY and CDR2 is FQNENV. The CDR3 DNA is TGTGCCAGCAGCGAAACATCGCCAAGGGGGCTTCGCTACACCTTC. Its protein is CASSETSPRGLRYTF.

The V gene is TRBV19, the J gene TRBJ1-5; tentatively, D is TRBD1 (6 bases). The CDR3 runs to 14 residues. Germline V lookup: CDR1 LNHDA, CDR2 SQIVND (reference sequence). Trimming took off 5 bases at V and 7 bases at J, with 15 bases between the two ends. CDR3 region: CASSPGQKVQPQHF. The CDR3, as DNA: TGTGCCAGTAGTCCCGGACAGAAGGTACAGCCCCAGCATTTT.

This clone was picked up a small number of times. In DNA, the CDR3 is TGTGCCAGCAGCCGGTCAGTCCCGGGGGGAAGCAATCAGCCCCAGCATTTT. This translates into CASSRSVPGGSNQPQHF. The V call is TRBV27, the J call TRBJ1-5, with a tentative D call TRBD1 (5 bases). V lost 6 bases and J 1 base, leaving 19 bases between the germline ends. CDR1 is MNHEY and CDR2 is SMNVEV in the germline V gene (reference sequence). This CDR3 spans 17 amino acids.

The chain links TRBV19 to TRBJ1-2, with D maybe TRBD1 (5 bases). Germline-derived CDR1 and CDR2 are LNHDA and SQIVND (reference sequence). The CDR3 runs to 15 residues. V was cut by 4 bases and J by 4 bases, with 16 bases left in between. The chain's CDR3 is CASSTSRTGGYGYTF. CDR3 nucleotides: TGTGCCAGTAGTACCAGTAGAACAGGCGGCTATGGCTACACCTTC.

This clone has only one observation. Other nucleotide sequences in the sample specify the same CDR3. The chain couples TRBV9 to TRBJ1-5, with a weak D call TRBD1 (5 bases). CDR3 length equals 15 residues. Germline V gene lookup returns CDR1 SGDLS and CDR2 YYNGEE. Trimming took off 0 bases at V and 2 bases at J, with 9 bases between the two ends. The CDR3 here is CASSVGGLGNQPQHF. Written as DNA, the CDR3 is TGTGCCAGCAGCGTAGGGGGCCTAGGCAATCAGCCCCAGCATTTT.

Worth noting for this clone: This CDR3 is also generated by other DNA sequences in the sample. This chain connects TRBV19 to TRBJ2-6; 10 nucleotides match TRBD1. Germline V lookup: CDR1 LNHDA, CDR2 SQIVND (reference sequence). The CDR3 has 16 residues. Trimming at V came to 6 bases and at J to 4 bases, leaving 6 bases not matched to a gene. The CDR3 spells CASSRQGAGGANVLTF. For the CDR3, the DNA is TGTGCCAGTAGCCGACAGGGGGCGGGAGGGGCCAACGTCCTGACTTTC.

J is TRBJ2-7 and V is TRBV12-2; the DNA was not used to check the table's D call, TRBD2. TRBV12-2 represents a pseudogene. The CDR3 is made up of 16 amino acids. CDR3 bases: TGTGCAAGTCGCTCACCTCGAGCTAGCGGCTCCTACGAGCAGTACTTC. As protein: CASRSPRASGSYEQYF.

The J gene is TRBJ1-2, the V gene TRBV27; D ambiguous. Trimming shortened V by 6 bases and J by 4 bases, and 15 bases separated the two germline ends. Germline CDR1 and CDR2: MNHEY and SMNVEV (reference sequence). This CDR3 is 14 amino acids long. The chain's CDR3 is CASRPTASRYGYTF. The CDR3, as DNA: TGTGCCAGCAGACCCACAGCTTCCCGCTATGGCTACACCTTC.

This chain links TRBV5-1 with TRBJ2-3; TRBD2 matches at 8 bases. Germline-derived CDR1 and CDR2 are SGHRS and YFSETQ. Trimming took 0 bases from V and 5 from J; bases not matched to a gene: 5. This CDR3 has 15 residues. This chain's CDR3 is CASSLDGGAGDTQYF. In nucleotides, the CDR3 is TGCGCCAGCAGCTTGGACGGGGGGGCTGGAGATACGCAGTATTTT.

This rearrangement joins TRBV7-6 to TRBJ2-7; 8 nucleotides align to TRBD1. The CDR3 contains 14 residues. Germline trimming cut 5 bases from V and 1 base from J; bases unmatched to any gene: 4. CDR1 and CDR2 (germline): SGHVS, FNYEAQ. For the CDR3, the DNA is TGTGCCAGCAGCCCTGGGACAGGATCCTACGAGCAGTACTTC. Translating gives CASSPGTGSYEQYF.

In this sample, this clone turned up a few times. The V and J genes are TRBV7-2 and TRBJ2-2, with D tentatively TRBD1 (5 bases). Germline lookup yields CDR1 SGHTA and CDR2 FQGNSA. Trimming left V 5 bases short and J 7 bases short, with 14 bases between. The CDR3 sequence is 14 residues long. The CDR3 bases are TGTGCCAGCAGCATCCAGGGCGCAGGCGGGGAGCTGTTTTTT. Translating it yields CASSIQGAGGELFF. Using reference TRBV7-2 and TRBJ2-2 for the parts outside the CDR3, the full variable domain is GAGVSQSPSNKVTEKGKDVELRCDPISGHTALYWYRQSLGQGLEFLIYFQGNSAPDKSGLPSDRFSAERTGGSVSTLTIQRTQQEDSAVYLCASSIQGAGGELFFGEGSRLTVL.

The chain has TRBV5-4 and TRBJ2-7; 11 nucleotides line up with TRBD1. The ends lost 4 bases at V and 7 bases at J; junction bases unmatched: 10. The germline V gene has CDR1 SGHNT and CDR2 YYREEE (reference sequence). CDR3 length: 15 residues. The CDR3 loop is CASSPPWDRGYEQYF. CDR3 DNA: TGTGCCAGCAGCCCGCCTTGGGACAGGGGGTATGAGCAGTACTTC. The variable domain in full, completed from reference TRBV5-4 and TRBJ2-7, reads ETGVTQSPTHLIKTRGQQVTLRCSSQSGHNTVSWYQQALGQGPQFIFQYYREEENGRGNFPPRFSGLQFPNYSSELNVNALELDDSALYLCASSPPWDRGYEQYFGPGTRLTVT.

To note about this clone: This sample also contains other DNA sequences that code for the same CDR3. The chain joins TRBV5-1 to TRBJ2-3; 13 nucleotides line up with TRBD2. The CDR3 contains 16 residues. Germline V CDR1 and CDR2: SGHRS, YFSETQ. J lost 1 base, V lost 1 base, and 0 bases had no gene match. CDR3 bases: TGCGCCAGCAGCTTGACTAGCGGGGGGGGCACAGATACGCAGTATTTT. Protein: CASSLTSGGGTDTQYF.

The rearrangement joins TRBV11-2 to TRBJ1-2; no clear D gene. This CDR3 has 15 amino acids. Trimming removed 5 bases at V and 4 bases at J, with 17 bases between. The V gene's germline CDR1 is SGHAT and CDR2 FQNNGV. CDR3 loop: CASSLRERGIYGYTF. The DNA for the CDR3 is TGTGCCAGCAGCCTGAGGGAAAGAGGGATCTATGGCTACACCTTC.

The chain joins TRBV5-1 to TRBJ1-1; maybe TRBD1 (6 bases). Germline CDR1 and CDR2: SGHRS and YFSETQ. The CDR3 is made up of 15 amino acids. The V gene lost 0 bases and the J gene lost 1 base, with 10 bases spanning the gap. CDR3: CASSLGETGNTEAFF. CDR3 in DNA: TGCGCCAGCAGCTTGGGGGAGACAGGGAACACTGAAGCTTTCTTT.

This chain joins TRBV2 and TRBJ2-1; no definite D call. CDR1 SNHLY and CDR2 FYNNEI come from the germline V gene. V was pared by 5 bases and J by 0 bases, with 8 bases between. This CDR3 spans 14 amino acids. The DNA for the CDR3 is TGTGCCAGCAGTCTGACAAACTCCTACAATGAGCAGTTCTTC. Amino acids: CASSLTNSYNEQFF.